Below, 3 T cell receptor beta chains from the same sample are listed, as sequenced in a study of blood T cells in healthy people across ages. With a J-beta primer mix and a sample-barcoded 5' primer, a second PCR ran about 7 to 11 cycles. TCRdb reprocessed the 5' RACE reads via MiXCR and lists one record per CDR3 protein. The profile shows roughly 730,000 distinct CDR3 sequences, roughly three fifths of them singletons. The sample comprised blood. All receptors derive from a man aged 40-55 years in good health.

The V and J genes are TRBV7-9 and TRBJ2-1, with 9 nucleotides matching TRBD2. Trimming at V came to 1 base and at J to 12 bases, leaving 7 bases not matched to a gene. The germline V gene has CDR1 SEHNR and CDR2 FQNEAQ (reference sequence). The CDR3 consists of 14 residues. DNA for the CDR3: TGTGCCAGCAGCTTAGGGCGGGAGGGTCTCTCGCAGTTCTTC. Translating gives CASSLGREGLSQFF.

CDR3 region: CASSPQEIGTSGYNEQFF. In DNA, the CDR3 is TGTGCCAGCAGCCCTCAGGAGATAGGGACTAGCGGCTACAATGAGCAGTTCTTC. The chain is built from TRBV7-3 and TRBJ2-1; 11 nucleotides align to TRBD2. The CDR3 has 18 residues. The trim removed 5 bases at V and 3 bases at J, leaving 12 bases unmatched. Germline V CDR1 and CDR2: SGHTA, FQGTGA.

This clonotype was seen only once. CDR3 loop: CASSVQGANVLTF. CDR3 sequence (DNA): TGTGCCAGCAGCGTCCAAGGGGCCAACGTCCTGACTTTC. V usage is TRBV9 and J usage is TRBJ2-6; D is uncertain. This CDR3 has 13 residues. V gave up 2 bases and J gave up 4 bases, with 4 bases separating them. Germline CDR1 and CDR2: SGDLS and YYNGEE.